The clone carrying this T cell receptor beta chain was observed a few times. Its specificity is not known. Then a second PCR, running about 7 to 11 cycles, was carried out with a sample-barcoded 5' primer and a J-beta primer mix. Carrying 12 random nucleotides, a template-switch adaptor labeled each individual cDNA molecule. TCRdb recomputed calls from the 5' RACE reads with MiXCR, one row per CDR3 protein. The sample includes 550,000 to 750,000 distinct CDR3 sequences, more than 20% of them seen just once. The data belong to a study of blood T cells in healthy people across ages. Points from the study as a whole: Long-lived donors had more naive CD4+ cells and higher diversity than aged donors. Diversity was estimated from one million T cells, and these estimates were considered underestimates.

Germline values: CDR1 MNHNS, CDR2 SASEGT. This CDR3 spans 15 amino acids. The trim removed 5 bases at V and 5 bases at J, leaving 8 bases unmatched. No fewer than 7 million PBMCs went into each sample. V is TRBV6-1 and J is TRBJ2-5, with 10 bases matching TRBD1. Sequencing was carried out using blood. This clonotype originated in a man aged 65 to 79 in good health. CDR3 region: CASSPTGTGVETQYF. CDR3 DNA: TGTGCCAGCAGTCCAACCGGGACAGGGGTCGAGACCCAGTACTTC.